One and the same sample provided the 23 T cell receptor beta chains below, sequenced in a study of vaccination effects on CD4 cells after COVID-19. Repertoires were generated with immunoSEQ multiplex PCR, while TCRdb's copy carries only in-frame clones and drops some. The data contain around 46,000 clones, 67% of them seen just once; the ten biggest clones take up 4.5% to 6.5%. No antigens are known for them. Following 10 days of culture, CD4+ T cells were isolated. Sequenced here: CD4+ T cells from PBMCs cultured without peptide, sampled before COVID-19 vaccination. The source is a human donor who received a COVID-19 vaccine.

This clone was observed a handful of times. This sequence joins TRBV5-4 and TRBJ1-2, with TRBD1 matching over 10 bases. Trimming took 0 bases from V and 5 from J; bases not matched to a gene: 7. There are 16 residues in the CDR3. CDR1 is SGHNT and CDR2 is YYREEE in the germline V gene (reference sequence). The DNA of the CDR3 is TGTGCCAGCAGCTTGGTCGTGACAGGGGGCCAATATGGCTACACCTTC. Amino acids: CASSLVVTGGQYGYTF. Combining the CDR3 with reference TRBV5-4 and TRBJ1-2 gives the whole variable domain ETGVTQSPTHLIKTRGQQVTLRCSSQSGHNTVSWYQQALGQGPQFIFQYYREEENGRGNFPPRFSGLQFPNYSSELNVNALELDDSALYLCASSLVVTGGQYGYTFGSGTRLTVV.

The J gene is TRBJ1-4, the V gene TRBV28; TRBD1 matches at 8 bases. Germline V gene lookup returns CDR1 MDHEN and CDR2 SYDVKM. V was clipped by 9 bases and J by 8 bases; unmatched bases: 11. The CDR3 extends over 14 amino acids. In DNA form, the CDR3 reads TGTGCCAGTTGCCTCGGGACAGGACGAGAAAAACTGTTTTTT. Amino acid sequence: CASCLGTGREKLFF.

The V call is TRBV4-1, the J call TRBJ1-4; the D gene is possibly TRBD1 (5 bases). From germline, CDR1 is MGHRA and CDR2 YSYEKL. CDR3 size: 16 residues. Trimming left V 0 bases short and J 7 bases short, with 15 bases between. The chain's CDR3 is CASSQEGGLGSEKLFF. DNA for the CDR3: TGCGCCAGCAGCCAAGAGGGGGGACTCGGGTCTGAAAAACTGTTTTTT.

This chain links TRBV19 with TRBJ2-1; 16 bases align to TRBD2. The germline V gene has CDR1 LNHDA and CDR2 SQIVND (reference sequence). The trim removed 5 bases at V and 2 bases at J, leaving 6 bases unmatched. The CDR3 loop spans 18 amino acids. The CDR3 nucleotides read TGTGCCAGTAGTTCCGCCGGGACTAGCGGGAGGGCCTACAATGAGCAGTTCTTC. Translation: CASSSAGTSGRAYNEQFF.

This chain uses TRBV28 with TRBJ2-5; no reliable D call. Germline CDR1 and CDR2: MDHEN and SYDVKM. Deletions cut 5 bases from V and 5 bases from J, with 15 bases between. This CDR3 spans 14 amino acids. The DNA of the CDR3 is TGTGCCAGCAGTCCCCTGGGTAAGAGGGAGACCCAGTACTTC. The encoded protein is CASSPLGKRETQYF.

V is TRBV7-9 and J is TRBJ2-7, with TRBD2 as a possible D gene (6 bases). Germline lookup yields CDR1 SEHNR and CDR2 FQNEAQ (reference sequence). Trimming took off 3 bases at V and 1 base at J, with 13 bases between the two ends. The CDR3 covers 15 residues. The CDR3 loop is CASSFVLGTSYEQYF. DNA of the CDR3: TGTGCCAGCAGCTTCGTCCTCGGGACTTCCTACGAGCAGTACTTC.

There are a few counts of this clone. This chain connects TRBV19 to TRBJ1-1; no definite D call. V lost 7 bases and J lost 0, with 9 bases in between. This CDR3 contains 13 residues. Germline assignment: CDR1 LNHDA and CDR2 SQIVND (reference sequence). As DNA, the CDR3 is TGTGCCAGTACACCGATCATGAACACTGAAGCTTTCTTT. This encodes CASTPIMNTEAFF. Looking up the rest from reference TRBV19 and TRBJ1-1 gives the full variable domain: DGGITQSPKYLFRKEGQNVTLSCEQNLNHDAMYWYRQDPGQGLRLIYYSQIVNDFQKGDIAEGYSVSREKKESFPLTVTSAQKNPTAFYLCASTPIMNTEAFFGQGTRLTVV.

The CDR3 DNA sequence: TGTGCCAGCTCACCGGACAGGGAGGGTGAAAAACTGTTTTTT. Translating gives CASSPDREGEKLFF. The chain employs TRBV18 and TRBJ1-4; TRBD1 matches 8 bases. The germline gives CDR1 KGHSH, CDR2 LQKENI. After removal of 3 bases from V and 7 bases from J, the junction contained 4 bases not matched to a gene. The CDR3 has 14 amino acids.

With regard to this clone: Mismatch with germline at one junction end may stem from a read error. The chain uses TRBV6-1 and TRBJ1-6; TRBD1 matches 7 bases. The CDR3 extends over 15 amino acids. CDR1 and CDR2 from the germline V gene are MNHNS and SASEGT. This CDR3 is CASTEVRGEHSPLHF. The CDR3 DNA reads TGTGCCAGCACTGAAGTCAGGGGGGAACATTCACCCCTCCACTTT.

The genes are TRBV20-1 and TRBJ1-4; 7 bases match TRBD1. Germline V gene lookup returns CDR1 DFQATT and CDR2 SNEGSKA (reference sequence). CDR3 length: 14 residues. The V and J ends lost 3 bases and 6 bases, in that order; junction bases with no gene match: 7. Written as DNA, the CDR3 is TGCAGTGCTAGTATTACAGGGGTAGATGAAAAACTGTTTTTT. This codes for CSASITGVDEKLFF.

The rearrangement joins TRBV3-1 (or the pseudogene TRBV3-2) to TRBJ2-7; TRBD1 is a possible D gene (5 bases). The germline V and J ends were trimmed by 4 bases and 6 bases, with 16 bases remaining between them. The germline CDR1 and CDR2 sequences are LGHDT and YNNKEL (reference sequence). The CDR3 consists of 14 residues. The CDR3 here is CASSPGNWGGEQYF. CDR3 bases: TGTGCCAGCAGCCCAGGGAATTGGGGCGGCGAGCAGTACTTC.

The chain is built from TRBV18 and TRBJ2-7; no reliable D call. CDR3 length: 14 amino acids. CDR1 KGHSH and CDR2 LQKENI come from the germline V gene. The V end lost 6 bases, the J end lost 2 bases, and 14 bases lay between the germline ends. The CDR3: CASSTGAQTYEQYF. In nucleotides, the CDR3 is TGTGCCAGCTCGACTGGCGCGCAGACCTACGAGCAGTACTTC.

V is TRBV28 and J is TRBJ2-5; D remains ambiguous. Germline-derived CDR1 and CDR2 are MDHEN and SYDVKM. CDR3 length: 16 residues. Trimming took 1 base from V and 3 from J, leaving 15 bases between them. The CDR3 DNA follows: TGTGCCAGCAGTTTATCCCGACCTCATTGGAAAGAGACCCAGTACTTC. It encodes CASSLSRPHWKETQYF.

The chain employs TRBV20-1 and TRBJ2-1; TRBD2 matches at 7 bases. Germline CDR1 and CDR2: DFQATT and SNEGSKA (reference sequence). The J segment lost 8 bases and the V segment lost 4 bases, leaving 2 bases of the junction unmatched. The CDR3 length is 11 residues. CDR3 sequence: CSAKTSDEQFF. CDR3 bases: TGCAGTGCTAAAACTAGCGATGAGCAGTTCTTC.

The chain links TRBV11-2 to TRBJ2-7, with D perhaps TRBD1 (5 bases). CDR1 and CDR2 (germline): SGHAT, FQNNGV. Trimming left V 5 bases short and J 3 bases short, with 17 bases between. The CDR3 is 15 residues long. CDR3 residues: CASSPVGPPHYEQYF. DNA for the CDR3: TGTGCCAGCAGCCCAGTGGGGCCCCCCCACTACGAGCAGTACTTC. The variable domain in full, with the rest retrieved from reference TRBV11-2 and TRBJ2-7, is EAGVAQSPRYKIIEKRQSVAFWCNPISGHATLYWYQQILGQGPKLLIQFQNNGVVDDSQLPKDRFSAERLKGVDSTLKIQPAKLEDSAVYLCASSPVGPPHYEQYFGPGTRLTVT.

The rearrangement uses TRBV28 and TRBJ1-4, with 7 positions matching TRBD1. V gave up 6 bases and J gave up 2 bases; unmatched junction bases: 3. In germline, CDR1 is MDHEN, CDR2 SYDVKM. The length of the CDR3 is 14 residues. The chain's CDR3 is CASSEQGTNEKLFF. CDR3 coding DNA: TGTGCCAGCAGCGAACAGGGGACTAATGAAAAACTGTTTTTT.

J is TRBJ1-3 and V is TRBV7-9; D is ambiguous. The CDR3 is 12 residues long. Trimming stripped 6 bases from V and 1 base from J, with 4 bases between. Germline V CDR1 and CDR2: SEHNR, FQNEAQ (reference sequence). This CDR3 reads CASSQSGNTIYF. The CDR3 DNA sequence: TGTGCCAGCAGTCAGTCTGGAAACACCATATATTTT.

J is TRBJ1-1 and V is TRBV20-1; D not resolved. The CDR3 extends over 10 amino acids. CDR1 is DFQATT and CDR2 is SNEGSKA in the germline V gene (reference sequence). Trimming cost V 3 bases and J 5 bases, with 4 bases left between them. In nucleotides, the CDR3 is TGCAGTGCTAGGGGGACTGAAGCTTTCTTT. Its protein product is CSARGTEAFF.

The V call is TRBV5-4, the J call TRBJ2-7; 7 bases fit TRBD1. The CDR3 spans 15 residues. The germline V gene has CDR1 SGHNT and CDR2 YYREEE (reference sequence). J was trimmed by 4 bases and V by 1 base; bases with no gene match: 8. CDR3 DNA: TGTGCCAGCAGCTTGAACCGAGGGGGCAAATACGAGCAGTACTTC. Amino acids: CASSLNRGGKYEQYF.

Here the CDR3 reads CASSYRTGDGYTF. DNA of the CDR3: TGTGCCAGCAGTTACCGGACAGGGGATGGCTACACCTTC. This chain joins TRBV6-2 or TRBV6-3 and TRBJ1-2; 9 positions agree with TRBD1. CDR1 is MNHEY and CDR2 is SVGEGT in the germline V gene. Trimming took 2 bases from V and 6 from J; bases not matched to a gene: 1. The CDR3 totals 13 residues.

This clone was seen only a few times. J is TRBJ1-6 and V is TRBV3-1 (or the pseudogene TRBV3-2); 7 positions agree with TRBD1. J was trimmed by 3 bases and V by 1 base; bases with no gene match: 3. Germline assignment: CDR1 LGHDT and CDR2 YNNKEL (reference sequence). The CDR3 runs 16 residues. The CDR3 region has the DNA TGTGCCAGCAGCCAAGGGCAGGGGGTCTATAATTCACCCCTCCACTTT. It is translated as CASSQGQGVYNSPLHF.

This clone is medium-sized in the sample. This sample also contains other DNA sequences that code for the same CDR3. V and J are TRBV19 and TRBJ1-6; TRBD1 matches at 9 bases. Losses at the gene ends were 3 bases for V and 7 bases for J; bases not matched to a gene: 1. The CDR3 covers 14 residues. In germline, CDR1 is LNHDA, CDR2 SQIVND (reference sequence). CDR3 region: CASSIGTGNSPLHF. In DNA form, the CDR3 reads TGTGCCAGTAGTATTGGGACAGGGAATTCACCCCTCCACTTT.

The CDR3 DNA is TGTGCCTGGAGGTCGGACCAATTCAATTCACCCCTCCACTTT. As protein: CAWRSDQFNSPLHF. J is TRBJ1-6 and V is TRBV30; no clear D gene. CDR1 and CDR2 from the germline V gene are GTSNPN and SVGIG (reference sequence). V was cut by 3 bases and J by 7 bases, with 13 bases left in between. The CDR3 totals 14 residues.